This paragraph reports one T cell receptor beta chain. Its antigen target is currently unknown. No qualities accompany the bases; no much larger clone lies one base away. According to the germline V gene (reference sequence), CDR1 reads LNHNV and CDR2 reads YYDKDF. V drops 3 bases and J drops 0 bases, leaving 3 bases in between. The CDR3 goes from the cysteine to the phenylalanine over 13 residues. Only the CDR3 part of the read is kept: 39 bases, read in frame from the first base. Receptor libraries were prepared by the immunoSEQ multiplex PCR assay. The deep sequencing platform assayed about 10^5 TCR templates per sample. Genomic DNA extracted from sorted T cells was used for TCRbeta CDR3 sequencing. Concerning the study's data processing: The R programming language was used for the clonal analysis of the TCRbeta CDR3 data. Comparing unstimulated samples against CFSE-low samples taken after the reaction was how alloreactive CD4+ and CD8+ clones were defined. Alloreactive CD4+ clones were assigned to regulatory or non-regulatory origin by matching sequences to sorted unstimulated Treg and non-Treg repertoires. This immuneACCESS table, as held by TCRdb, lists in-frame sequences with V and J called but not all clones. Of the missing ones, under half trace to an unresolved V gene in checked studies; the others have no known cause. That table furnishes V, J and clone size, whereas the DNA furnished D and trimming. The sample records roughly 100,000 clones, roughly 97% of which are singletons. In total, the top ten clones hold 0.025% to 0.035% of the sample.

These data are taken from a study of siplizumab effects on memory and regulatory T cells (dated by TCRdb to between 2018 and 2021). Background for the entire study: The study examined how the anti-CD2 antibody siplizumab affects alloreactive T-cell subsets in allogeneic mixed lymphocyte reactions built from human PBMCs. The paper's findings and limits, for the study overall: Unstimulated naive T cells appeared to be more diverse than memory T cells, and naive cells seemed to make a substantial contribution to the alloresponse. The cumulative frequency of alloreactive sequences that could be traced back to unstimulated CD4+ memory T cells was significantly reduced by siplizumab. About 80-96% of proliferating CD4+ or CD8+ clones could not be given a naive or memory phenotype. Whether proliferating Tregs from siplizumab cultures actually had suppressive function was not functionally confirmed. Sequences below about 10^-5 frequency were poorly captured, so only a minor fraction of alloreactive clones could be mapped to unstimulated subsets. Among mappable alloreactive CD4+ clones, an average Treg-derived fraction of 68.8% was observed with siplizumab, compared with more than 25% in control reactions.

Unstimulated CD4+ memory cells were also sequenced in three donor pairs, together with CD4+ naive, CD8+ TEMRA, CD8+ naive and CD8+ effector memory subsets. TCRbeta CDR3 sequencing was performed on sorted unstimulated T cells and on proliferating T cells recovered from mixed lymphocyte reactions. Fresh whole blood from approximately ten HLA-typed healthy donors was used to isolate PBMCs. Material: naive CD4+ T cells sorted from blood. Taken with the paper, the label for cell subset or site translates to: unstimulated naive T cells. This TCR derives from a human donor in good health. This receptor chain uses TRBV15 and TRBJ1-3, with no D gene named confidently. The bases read TGTGCCACCAGCAGGAGCTCTGGAAACACCATATATTTT. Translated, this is CATSRSSGNTIYF.